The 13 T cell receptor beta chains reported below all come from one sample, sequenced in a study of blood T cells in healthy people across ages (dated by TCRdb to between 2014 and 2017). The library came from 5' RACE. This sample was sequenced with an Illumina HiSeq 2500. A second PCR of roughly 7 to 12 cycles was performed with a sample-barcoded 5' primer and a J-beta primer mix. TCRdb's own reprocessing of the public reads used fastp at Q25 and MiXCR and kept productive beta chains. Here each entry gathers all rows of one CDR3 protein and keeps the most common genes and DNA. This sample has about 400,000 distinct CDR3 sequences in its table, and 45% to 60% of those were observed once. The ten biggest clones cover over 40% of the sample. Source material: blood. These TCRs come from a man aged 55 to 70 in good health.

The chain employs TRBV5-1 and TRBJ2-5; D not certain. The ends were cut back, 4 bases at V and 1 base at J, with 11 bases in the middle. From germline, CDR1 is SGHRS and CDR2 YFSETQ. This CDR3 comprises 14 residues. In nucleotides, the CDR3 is TGCGCCAGCAGCACCCTAGGTTCCCAAGAGACCCAGTACTTC. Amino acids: CASSTLGSQETQYF.

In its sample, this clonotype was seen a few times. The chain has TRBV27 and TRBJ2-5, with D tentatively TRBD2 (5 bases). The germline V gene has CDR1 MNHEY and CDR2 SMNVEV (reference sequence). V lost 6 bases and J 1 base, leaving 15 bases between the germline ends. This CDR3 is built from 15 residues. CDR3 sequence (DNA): TGTGCCAGCAGACGACCGGACTTTCCCCAAGAGACCCAGTACTTC. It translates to CASRRPDFPQETQYF.

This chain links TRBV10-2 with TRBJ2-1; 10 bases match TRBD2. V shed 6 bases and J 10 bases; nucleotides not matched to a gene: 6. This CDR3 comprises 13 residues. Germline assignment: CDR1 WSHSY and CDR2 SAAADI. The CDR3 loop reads CASRLAGVREQFF. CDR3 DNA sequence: TGCGCCAGCAGGCTAGCGGGGGTAAGGGAGCAGTTCTTC.

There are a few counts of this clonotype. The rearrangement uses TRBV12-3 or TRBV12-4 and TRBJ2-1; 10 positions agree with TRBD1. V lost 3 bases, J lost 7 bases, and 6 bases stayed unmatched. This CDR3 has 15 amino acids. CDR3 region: CASSLTGGLGNEQFF. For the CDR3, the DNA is TGTGCCAGCAGTTTGACAGGGGGCCTGGGAAATGAGCAGTTCTTC.

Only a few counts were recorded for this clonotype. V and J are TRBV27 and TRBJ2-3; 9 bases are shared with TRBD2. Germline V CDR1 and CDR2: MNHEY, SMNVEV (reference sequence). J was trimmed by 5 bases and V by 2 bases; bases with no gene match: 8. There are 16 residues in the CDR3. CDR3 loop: CASSLMAGGHGDTQYF. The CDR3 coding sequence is TGTGCCAGCAGTTTAATGGCGGGGGGGCATGGAGATACGCAGTATTTT.

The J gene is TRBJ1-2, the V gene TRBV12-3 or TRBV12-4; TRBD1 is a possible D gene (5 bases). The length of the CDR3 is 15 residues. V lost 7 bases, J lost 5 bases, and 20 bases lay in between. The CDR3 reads CASTPGVTVSYGYTF. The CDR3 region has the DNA TGTGCCAGCACCCCTGGGGTGACAGTATCGTATGGCTACACCTTC.

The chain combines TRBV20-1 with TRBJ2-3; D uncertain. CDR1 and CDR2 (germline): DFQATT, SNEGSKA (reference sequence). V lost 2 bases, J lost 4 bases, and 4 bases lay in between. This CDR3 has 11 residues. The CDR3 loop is CSARRPDTQYF. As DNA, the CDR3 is TGCAGTGCTAGACGACCAGATACGCAGTATTTT.

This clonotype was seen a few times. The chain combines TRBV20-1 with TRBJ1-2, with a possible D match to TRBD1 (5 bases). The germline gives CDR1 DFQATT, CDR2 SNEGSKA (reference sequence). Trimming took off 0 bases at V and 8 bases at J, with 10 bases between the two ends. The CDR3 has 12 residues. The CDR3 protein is CSARDPREGYTF. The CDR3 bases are TGCAGTGCTAGAGATCCCAGGGAGGGCTACACCTTC.

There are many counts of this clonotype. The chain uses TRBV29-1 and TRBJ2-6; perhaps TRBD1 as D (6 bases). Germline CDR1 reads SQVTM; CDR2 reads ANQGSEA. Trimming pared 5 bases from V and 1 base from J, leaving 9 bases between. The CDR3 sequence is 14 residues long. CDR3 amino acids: CSVRGGSGANVLTF. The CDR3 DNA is TGCAGCGTTCGAGGGGGTTCTGGGGCCAACGTCCTGACTTTC.

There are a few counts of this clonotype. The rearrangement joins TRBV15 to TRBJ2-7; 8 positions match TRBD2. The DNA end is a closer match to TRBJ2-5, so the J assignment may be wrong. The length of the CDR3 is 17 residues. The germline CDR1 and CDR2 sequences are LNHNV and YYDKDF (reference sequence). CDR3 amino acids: CATSRDLSGLVGETQYF. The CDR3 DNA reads TGTGCCACCAGCAGAGATCTCTCGGGACTAGTTGGGGAGACCCAGTACTTC.

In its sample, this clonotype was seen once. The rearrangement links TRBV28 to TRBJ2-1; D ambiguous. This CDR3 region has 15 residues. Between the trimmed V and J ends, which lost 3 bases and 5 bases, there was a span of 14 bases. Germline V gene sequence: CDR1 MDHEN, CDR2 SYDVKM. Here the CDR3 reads CASSFGPRTNNEQFF. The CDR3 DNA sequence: TGTGCCAGCAGTTTCGGGCCCCGAACAAACAATGAGCAGTTCTTC. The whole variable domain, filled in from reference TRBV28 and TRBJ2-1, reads DVKVTQSSRYLVKRTGEKVFLECVQDMDHENMFWYRQDPGLGLRLIYFSYDVKMKEKGDIPEGYSVSREKKERFSLILESASTNQTSMYLCASSFGPRTNNEQFFGPGTRLTVL.

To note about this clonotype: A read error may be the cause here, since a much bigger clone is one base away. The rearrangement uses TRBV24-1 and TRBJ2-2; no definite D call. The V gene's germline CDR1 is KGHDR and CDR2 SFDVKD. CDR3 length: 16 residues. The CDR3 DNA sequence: TGTGTCACCAGTGATGTGGTACAGCTGAACACCGGGGAGCTGTTTTTT. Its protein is CVTSDVVQLNTGELFF.

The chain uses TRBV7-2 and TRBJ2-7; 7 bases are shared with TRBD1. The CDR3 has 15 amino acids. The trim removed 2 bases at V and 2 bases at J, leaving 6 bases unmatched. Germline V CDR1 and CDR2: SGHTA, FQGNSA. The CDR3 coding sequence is TGTGCCAGCAGCTTATTCCACCAGGGGGCCTACGAGCAGTACTTC. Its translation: CASSLFHQGAYEQYF.